This T cell receptor beta chain was identified during a study of Ad26.COV2.S vaccination and SARS-CoV-2 variants (dated by TCRdb to 2020 to 2022). At the level of the whole study: Donors in the vaccine arm were drawn from COV1001, a multicentre, randomized, double-blind, placebo-controlled phase I-IIa trial testing Ad26.COV2.S in healthy adults. Throughout the experiments and outcome assessment, investigators stayed blinded to trial group allocation. A total of approximately 30 samples were included in the TCR-sequenced set, comprising roughly 20 Ad26.COV2.S vaccine recipients, 5 placebo recipients and 8 SARS-CoV-2 convalescent individuals. TCRbeta repertoire sequencing was used to assess the specificity and breadth of SARS-CoV-2-reactive T cell receptors after Ad26.COV2.S vaccination. Participants in the trial were split at random into five groups of five each, receiving low-dose or high-dose Ad26.COV2.S once or twice, or else placebo on both occasions. Dosing of Ad26.COV2.S was intramuscular, at either 5x10^10 or 1x10^11 viral particles, delivered as one shot or as two shots spaced 56 days apart.

Taken with the paper, the label for treatment or condition translates to: roughly 19 received Ad26.COV2.S at low or high dose, single or two shots; 5 received placebo; per-sample allocation not given. For vaccine and placebo recipients, the sequenced repertoires came from samples collected on day 63 after the first injection. Cohort 1b enrolled around 24 adults aged 18-55 years at a single site in Boston, USA, between 29 July and 7 August 2020. Ad26.COV2.S was a replication-incompetent adenovirus type 26 vector that expressed a prefusion-stabilized SARS-CoV-2 spike protein derived from the original Wuhan strain. Beyond this particular receptor, the publication reports: The study lacked the statistical power to compare responses across vaccine doses or regimens. Non-spike TCR breadth was comparable between vaccine and placebo recipients, consistent with the vaccine containing only spike. Higher spike-specific TCR breadth was observed in Ad26.COV2.S recipients than in placebo recipients (P = 0.0014). After vaccination, spike-specific CD8+ and CD4+ T cell responses were reported to show substantial breadth. It was noted by the authors that total T cell responses may have been underestimated by the TCR breadth and depth analyses.

Trimming removed 5 bases from V and 0 bases from J, leaving 7 bases between the germline ends. CDR1 and CDR2 are drawn from the germline V gene: SGHVS, FQNEAQ. From the cysteine through the phenylalanine, the CDR3 covers 13 amino acids. The read is trimmed to its CDR3 DNA, 39 bases read in frame from base 1. The immunoSEQ Assay was used to sequence TCRbeta CDR3 regions. After extraction, genomic DNA underwent amplification by bias-controlled multiplex PCR, followed by high-throughput sequencing. The study's own analysis went as follows. To quantify the absolute abundance of each unique TCRbeta CDR3 region, sequences were collapsed and filtered. T cell fraction was estimated by normalization of TCRbeta template counts to usable DNA, with usable DNA being measured through amplification of reference genes present in all nucleated cells. Repertoire TCRs were annotated as SARS-CoV-2-specific when V gene, CDR3 amino acid sequence and J gene were exactly matched to a known reactive TCR set. The reference SARS-CoV-2 TCR set came from MIRA and was filtered for enrichment in COVID-19-positive ImmuneCODE repertoires, removing public or cross-reactive TCRs. Using the MIRA antigens, annotated TCRs were further analysed by specific ORF or by position within an ORF. Depth was the summed frequency of annotated unique rearrangements, while breadth was defined as annotated unique rearrangements over total unique productive rearrangements. Group comparisons of TCR breadth used two-sided Wilcoxon rank-sum tests. TCRdb re-hosts the immuneACCESS table, in-frame sequences only. Its copies lack some clones; in the studies checked, an unresolved V gene accounts for under half of them, and the cause for the rest is not known. Clonal size and the V and J genes are those of that table, whereas D and trimming came from the DNA. The sample table contains about 680,000 clones; only one count was recorded for around 92% of them. About 1.5% of the sample belongs to the ten largest clones.

On this clone itself: Its recognized antigen is unknown. No base quality information exists; no much larger clone differs at one position.

The clonotype was recovered from a person between 18 and 59 years old who received the Ad26.COV2.S COVID-19 vaccine or a placebo. This chain joins TRBV7-8 to TRBJ1-1; the D gene is perhaps TRBD1, on 5 matching bases. The sequencing here drew on peripheral blood, taken in a trial of Ad26.COV2.S vaccine versus placebo. The nucleotide sequence is given as TGTGCCAGCAGCACACAGGTGAACACTGAAGCTTTCTTT. Its translation reads: CASSTQVNTEAFF. Joined to the reference TRBV7-8 and TRBJ1-1 proteins, this CDR3 gives the full variable domain: GAGVSQSPRYKVAKRGQDVALRCDPISGHVSLFWYQQALGQGPEFLTYFQNEAQLDKSGLPSDRFFAERPEGSVSTLKIQRTQQEDSAVYLCASSTQVNTEAFFGQGTRLTVV.